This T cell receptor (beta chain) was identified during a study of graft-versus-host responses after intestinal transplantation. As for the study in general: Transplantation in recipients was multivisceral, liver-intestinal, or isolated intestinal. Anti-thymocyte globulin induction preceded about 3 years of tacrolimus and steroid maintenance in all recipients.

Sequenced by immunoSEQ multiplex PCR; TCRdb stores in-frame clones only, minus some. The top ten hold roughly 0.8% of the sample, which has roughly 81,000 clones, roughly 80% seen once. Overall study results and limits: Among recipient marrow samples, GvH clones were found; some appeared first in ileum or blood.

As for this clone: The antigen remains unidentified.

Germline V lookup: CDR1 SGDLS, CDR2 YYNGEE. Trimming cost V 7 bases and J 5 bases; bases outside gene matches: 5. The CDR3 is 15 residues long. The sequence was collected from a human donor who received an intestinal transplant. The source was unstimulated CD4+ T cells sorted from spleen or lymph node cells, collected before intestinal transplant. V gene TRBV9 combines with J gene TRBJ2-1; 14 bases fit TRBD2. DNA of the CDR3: TGTGCCAGCGGACTAGCGGGGGGTCGCGACAATGAGCAGTTCTTC. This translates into CASGLAGGRDNEQFF. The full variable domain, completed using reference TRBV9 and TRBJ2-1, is DSGVTQTPKHLITATGQRVTLRCSPRSGDLSVYWYQQSLDQGLQFLIQYYNGEERAKGNILERFSAQQFPDLHSELNLSSLELGDSALYFCASGLAGGRDNEQFFGPGTRLTVL.